Below, 14 T cell receptor beta chains from the same sample are listed, as sequenced in a study of T cell responses to AZD1222 COVID-19 vaccine. Produced via immunoSEQ multiplex PCR; TCRdb's table is partial and in-frame only. The sample contains 180,000 or so clones, 85% to 90% of which appear only once. The input for sequencing was peripheral blood, taken on day 0 of AZD1222 vaccination. These receptors all come from an adult in good health.

The chain employs TRBV30 and TRBJ1-5; 9 bases align to TRBD1. The CDR3 sequence is 14 residues long. Losses at the gene ends were 1 base for V and 4 bases for J; bases not matched to a gene: 2. Germline CDR1 and CDR2: GTSNPN and SVGIG (reference sequence). The CDR3 sequence is CAWSGGTGNQPQHF. As DNA, the CDR3 is TGTGCCTGGAGTGGGGGGACAGGGAATCAGCCCCAGCATTTT.

The chain recombines TRBV2 with TRBJ1-2; D call uncertain. CDR3 length: 14 residues. With 6 bases removed from V and 8 bases from J, the gap between germline ends came to 19 bases. Germline CDR1 and CDR2: SNHLY and FYNNEI. CDR3 nucleotides: TGTGCCAGCAGAAACCGGGCCTCCCCTTTGGGCTACACCTTC. Encoded protein: CASRNRASPLGYTF.

The J gene is TRBJ2-7, the V gene TRBV5-6, with D possibly TRBD1 on 5 matching bases. Germline CDR1 reads SGHDT; CDR2 reads YYEEEE. Trimming took off 0 bases at V and 0 bases at J, with 10 bases between the two ends. There are 15 residues in the CDR3. CDR3 residues: CASSLVRQSSYEQYF. CDR3 nucleotides: TGTGCCAGCAGCTTGGTACGACAGAGCTCCTACGAGCAGTACTTC.

This chain links TRBV5-1 with TRBJ2-7, with D hard to call. This CDR3 is built from 11 residues. Trimming took 4 bases from V and 0 from J, leaving 2 bases between them. CDR1 and CDR2 from the germline V gene are SGHRS and YFSETQ. The chain's CDR3 is CASSNSYEQYF. The CDR3 coding sequence is TGCGCCAGCAGCAACTCCTACGAGCAGTACTTC.

This sequence joins TRBV5-5 and TRBJ2-7, with D tentatively TRBD1 (6 bases). CDR3 size: 13 residues. V lost 6 bases and J 2 bases, leaving 12 bases between the germline ends. Germline V lookup: CDR1 SGHKS, CDR2 YYEKEE (reference sequence). For the CDR3, the DNA is TGTGCCAGCACTCCAGGGGCCACCTACGAGCAGTACTTC. Amino acid sequence: CASTPGATYEQYF.

This chain joins TRBV28 and TRBJ2-2, with D hard to call. With 1 base removed from V and 5 bases from J, the gap between germline ends came to 5 bases. CDR1 MDHEN and CDR2 SYDVKM come from the germline V gene. This CDR3 has 13 residues. CDR3 DNA sequence: TGTGCCAGCAGTTTATATCGTACCGGGGAGCTGTTTTTT. This sequence encodes CASSLYRTGELFF.

This chain connects TRBV18 to TRBJ1-5; 8 nucleotides match TRBD1. The ends lost 3 bases at V and 7 bases at J; junction bases unmatched: 14. The CDR3 extends over 17 amino acids. The V gene's germline CDR1 is KGHSH and CDR2 LQKENI. The CDR3 here is CASSPSLDRGPSQPQHF. The CDR3, as DNA: TGTGCCAGCTCACCTTCTCTCGACAGGGGACCTAGCCAGCCCCAGCATTTT.

The rearrangement links TRBV25-1 to TRBJ1-1, with D possibly TRBD1 on 5 matching bases. CDR1 is MGHDK and CDR2 is SYGVNS in the germline V gene. V shed 8 bases and J shed 5 bases, with 15 bases lying between them. The CDR3 length is 13 residues. CDR3 in DNA: TGTGCCAGCTCCAGGGAAGGGTGGACTGAAGCTTTCTTT. It is translated as CASSREGWTEAFF.

The chain employs TRBV4-1 and TRBJ2-5, with TRBD2 matching over 8 bases. V trimming: 4 bases; J trimming: 10 bases; junction bases outside the gene matches: 11. CDR3 length: 14 residues. Germline V gene sequence: CDR1 MGHRA, CDR2 YSYEKL. The CDR3 nucleotides are TGCGCCAGCAGCCCAGCGGGGGTACTCCGCGACCAGTACTTC. This translates into CASSPAGVLRDQYF.

The chain carries TRBV6-2 or TRBV6-3 and TRBJ1-2, with 9 bases identical to TRBD1. The ends lost 4 bases at V and 4 bases at J; junction bases unmatched: 4. CDR3 size: 14 residues. Per the germline V gene, CDR1 is MNHEY and CDR2 is SVGEGT. CDR3 DNA sequence: TGTGCCAGCAGTTTCTCGGACAGGGGCTATGGCTACACCTTC. It specifies CASSFSDRGYGYTF.

This clone was seen more than once but under ten times. The chain couples TRBV27 to TRBJ1-6, with D hard to call. There are 12 residues in the CDR3. Trimming pared 8 bases from V and 7 bases from J, leaving 9 bases between. Germline V gives CDR1 MNHEY, CDR2 SMNVEV (reference sequence). The CDR3 loop is CASRGANSPLHF. The DNA for the CDR3 is TGTGCCAGCCGGGGAGCCAATTCACCCCTCCACTTT.

This chain connects TRBV6-6 to TRBJ2-5; perhaps D is TRBD1 or TRBD2 (6 bases each). The germline V gene encodes CDR1 MNHNY and CDR2 SVGAGI (reference sequence). V gave up 2 bases and J gave up 8 bases, with 21 bases separating them. This CDR3 has 16 residues. The CDR3 sequence: CASSYDGGGRVYTQYF. The CDR3, as DNA: TGTGCCAGCAGTTACGATGGTGGGGGGCGGGTCTATACCCAGTACTTC.

The chain couples TRBV4-2 to TRBJ2-6, with no clear D. Germline CDR1 and CDR2: LGHNA and YNFKEQ. The CDR3 is 18 residues long. V gave up 0 bases and J gave up 0 bases, with 12 bases separating them. The DNA for the CDR3 is TGTGCCAGCAGCCAAGATCGGCTAATGAGCTCTGGGGCCAACGTCCTGACTTTC. It yields the protein CASSQDRLMSSGANVLTF.

The genes are TRBV14 and TRBJ1-2; D gene unclear. The CDR3 consists of 15 residues. Germline CDR1 is SGHDN and CDR2 is FVKESK. V lost 4 bases and J 0 bases, leaving 12 bases between the germline ends. CDR3 sequence (DNA): TGTGCCAGCAGCCCGGACGGTTCTTCTAACTATGGCTACACCTTC. Translation: CASSPDGSSNYGYTF.